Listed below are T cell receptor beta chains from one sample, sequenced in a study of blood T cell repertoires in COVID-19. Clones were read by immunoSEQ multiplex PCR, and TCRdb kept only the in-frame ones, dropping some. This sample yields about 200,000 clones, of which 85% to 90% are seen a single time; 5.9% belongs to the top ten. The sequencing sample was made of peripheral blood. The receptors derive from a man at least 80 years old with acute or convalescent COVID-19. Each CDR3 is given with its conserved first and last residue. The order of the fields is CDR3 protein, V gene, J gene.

cdr3_aa: CASRRSGGDNEKLFF; v_call: TRBV5-1; j_call: TRBJ1-4
cdr3_aa: CASSQRTLNTEAFF; v_call: TRBV7-9; j_call: TRBJ1-1
cdr3_aa: CSVMAEASGYTF; v_call: TRBV29-1; j_call: TRBJ1-2
cdr3_aa: CASSSGQSTGELFF; v_call: TRBV7-2; j_call: TRBJ2-2
cdr3_aa: CASSKARRLAGGPGELFF; v_call: TRBV21-1; j_call: TRBJ2-2
cdr3_aa: CAIRGRQGADEQYF; v_call: TRBV10-3; j_call: TRBJ2-7
cdr3_aa: CASSRDRVIAGELFF; v_call: TRBV7-2; j_call: TRBJ2-2
cdr3_aa: CASSLSGAPGDEQFF; v_call: TRBV5-1; j_call: TRBJ2-1
cdr3_aa: CASSLDRVGTGELFF; v_call: TRBV28; j_call: TRBJ2-2
cdr3_aa: CASSLLGTGRTADTQYF; v_call: TRBV11-2; j_call: TRBJ2-3
cdr3_aa: CASSPGGFGNTIYF; v_call: TRBV6-5; j_call: TRBJ1-3
cdr3_aa: CASSLGGNEKLFF; v_call: TRBV12-3/TRBV12-4; j_call: TRBJ1-4
cdr3_aa: CATSASSQGNYGYTF; v_call: TRBV24-1; j_call: TRBJ1-2
cdr3_aa: CSASDPGGVDGELFF; v_call: TRBV20-1; j_call: TRBJ2-2
cdr3_aa: CASSLYEREEQFF; v_call: TRBV27; j_call: TRBJ2-1
cdr3_aa: CSVPAGQKGEQFF; v_call: TRBV29-1; j_call: TRBJ2-1
cdr3_aa: CATSELDTQYF; v_call: TRBV24-1; j_call: TRBJ2-3